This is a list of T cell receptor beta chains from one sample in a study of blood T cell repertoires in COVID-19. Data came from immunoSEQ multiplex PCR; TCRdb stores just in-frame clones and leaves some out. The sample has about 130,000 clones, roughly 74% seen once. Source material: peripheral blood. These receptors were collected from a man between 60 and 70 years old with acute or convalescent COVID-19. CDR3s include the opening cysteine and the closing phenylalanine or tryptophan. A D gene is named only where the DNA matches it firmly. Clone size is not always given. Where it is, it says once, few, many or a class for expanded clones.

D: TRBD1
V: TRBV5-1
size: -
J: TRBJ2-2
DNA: TGCGCCAGCAGCTTGACAACAGGGGGTAGGAACACCGGGGAGCTGTTTTTT
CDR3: CASSLTTGGRNTGELFF

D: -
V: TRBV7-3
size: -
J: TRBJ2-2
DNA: TGTGCCAGCAGCGTTGACTCCTCTGGCACCGGGGAGCTGTTTTTT
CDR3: CASSVDSSGTGELFF

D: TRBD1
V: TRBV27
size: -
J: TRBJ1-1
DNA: TGTGCCAGCAGGGGACAGGGGGCAAGAACTGAAGCTTTCTTT
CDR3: CASRGQGARTEAFF

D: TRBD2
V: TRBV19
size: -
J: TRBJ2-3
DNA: TGTGCCAGTAGCCCGCGGGGGGCGCTGTCAGATACGCAGTATTTT
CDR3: CASSPRGALSDTQYF

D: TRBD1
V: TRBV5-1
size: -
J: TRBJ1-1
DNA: TGCGCCAGCAGCCACGACAGGGATACAGATGAAGCTTTCTTT
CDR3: CASSHDRDTDEAFF

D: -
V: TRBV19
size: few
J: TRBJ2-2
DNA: TGTGCCAGTAGTATGTACAGCAACACCGGGGAGCTGTTTTTT
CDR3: CASSMYSNTGELFF

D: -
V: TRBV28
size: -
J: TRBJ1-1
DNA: TGTGCCAGCAGTTTATTACCTAAGAACACTGAAGCTTTCTTT
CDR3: CASSLLPKNTEAFF

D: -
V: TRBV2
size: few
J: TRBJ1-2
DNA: TGTGCCAGCAGTGTACAGCCGGGGAGCTACACCTTC
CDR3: CASSVQPGSYTF

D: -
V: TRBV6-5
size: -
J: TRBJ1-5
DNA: TGTGCCAGCAAGGTGGCAGGCGAAAATCAGCCCCAGCATTTT
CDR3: CASKVAGENQPQHF

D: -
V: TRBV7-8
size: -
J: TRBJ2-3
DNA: TGTGCCAGCAGCGTAGATATCGGTTATACGCAGTATTTT
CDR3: CASSVDIGYTQYF